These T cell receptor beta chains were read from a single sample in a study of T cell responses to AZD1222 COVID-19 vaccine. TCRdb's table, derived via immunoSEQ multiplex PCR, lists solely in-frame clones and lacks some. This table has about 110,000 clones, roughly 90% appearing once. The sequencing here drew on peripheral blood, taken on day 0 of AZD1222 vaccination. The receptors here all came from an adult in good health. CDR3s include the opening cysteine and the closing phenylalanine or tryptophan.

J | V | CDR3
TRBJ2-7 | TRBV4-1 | CASSLYEAGLGREQYF
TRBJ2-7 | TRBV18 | CASSPSPTGEQYF
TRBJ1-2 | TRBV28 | CASRAEFGYTF
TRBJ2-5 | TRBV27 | CASRRGQESETQYF
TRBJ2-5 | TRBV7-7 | CASSFNPGTTDFAETQYF
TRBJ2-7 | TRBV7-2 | CASSLTVASVTYEQYF
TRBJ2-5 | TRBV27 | CASSSWDRETQYF
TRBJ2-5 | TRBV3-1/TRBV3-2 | CASTGGGETQYF
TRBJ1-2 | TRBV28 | CASSRFGDGYTF
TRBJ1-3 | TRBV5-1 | CASSLGPGNTIYF
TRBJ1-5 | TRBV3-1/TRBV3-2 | CASSPDRDQPQHF
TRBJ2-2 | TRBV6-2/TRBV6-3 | CASSLASGRKAGELFF
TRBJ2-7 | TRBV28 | CASSSPTGTSSYEQYF
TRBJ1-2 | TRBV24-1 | CATSDQQTGAYGYTF
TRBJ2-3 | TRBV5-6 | CASSLAVGLAEATQYF
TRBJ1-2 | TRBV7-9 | CASSKGTGGYVNYGYTF
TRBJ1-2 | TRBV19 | CASRAQSGYTF
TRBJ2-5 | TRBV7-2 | CASSGRLAGVDQETQYF
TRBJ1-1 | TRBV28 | CASESPGNLNTEAFF
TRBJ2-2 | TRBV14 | CASSQAAGINTGELFF
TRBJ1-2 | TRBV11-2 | CASSFATGAPNYGYTF
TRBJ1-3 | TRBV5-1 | CASSLAGLRWGNTIYF
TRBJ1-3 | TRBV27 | CASSIDGSAGNTIYF
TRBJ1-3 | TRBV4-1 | CASSQPNRGARNTIYF
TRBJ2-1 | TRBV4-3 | CASSQDSPGASYNEQFF
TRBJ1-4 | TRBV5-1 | CASSPQGAWGEKLFF
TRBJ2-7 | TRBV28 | CASSSSGLAGYEQYF
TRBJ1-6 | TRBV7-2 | CASSFQGSYNSPLHF
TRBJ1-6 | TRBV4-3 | CASSQELRGGSPLHF
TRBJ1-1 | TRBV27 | CASSLGVEDTEAFF